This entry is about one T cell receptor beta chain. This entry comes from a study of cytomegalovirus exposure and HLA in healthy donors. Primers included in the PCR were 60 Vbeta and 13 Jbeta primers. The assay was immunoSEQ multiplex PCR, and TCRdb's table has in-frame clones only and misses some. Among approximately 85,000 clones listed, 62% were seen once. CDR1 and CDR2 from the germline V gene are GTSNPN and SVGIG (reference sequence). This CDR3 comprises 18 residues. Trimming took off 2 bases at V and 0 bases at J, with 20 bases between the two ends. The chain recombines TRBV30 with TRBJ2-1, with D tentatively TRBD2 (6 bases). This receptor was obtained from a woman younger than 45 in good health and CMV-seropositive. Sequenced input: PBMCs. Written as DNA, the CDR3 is TGTGCCTGGAGTTTAACCCCCCGGGACTCCAGCTCCTACAATGAGCAGTTCTTC. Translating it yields CAWSLTPRDSSSYNEQFF.